The subject of this entry is one T cell receptor beta chain. What it binds is unknown. This entry belongs to a study of PD-1 blockade in mismatch repair-deficient tumors. For the study at large: Patients had around twelve mismatch repair-deficient cancer types, all previously treated and progressing.

Mismatch repair deficiency was confirmed in all patients, by PCR or immunohistochemistry. A few pembrolizumab responders had their TCRs sequenced. There are 15 residues in the CDR3. Deletions cut 2 bases from V and 0 bases from J, with 9 bases between. The germline CDR1 and CDR2 sequences are ENHRY and SYGVKD. Here immunoSEQ multiplex PCR was the method, and the copy in TCRdb shows in-frame clones only, minus some. The table records roughly 130,000 clones, around nine tenths of them present only once. Study-level points and caveats: Rapid post-treatment expansion, then contraction, generally preceding radiologic response, marked tumor-resident clones.

The TCR originated in an adult with mismatch repair-deficient cancer. This sample comprised peripheral blood, obtained approximately 71 weeks after starting pembrolizumab. The J gene is TRBJ2-3, the V gene TRBV10-3, with D maybe TRBD1 (6 bases). The CDR3: CAISEGTTSTDTQYF. The CDR3 coding sequence is TGTGCCATCAGTGAGGGGACAACTAGCACAGATACGCAGTATTTT.